This TCR beta chain was sequenced during a study of cytomegalovirus exposure and HLA in healthy donors. The V end was cut by 2 bases, the J end by 8 bases, with 20 bases between. CDR3 length equals 16 residues. Germline values: CDR1 SGHNT, CDR2 YYREEE (reference sequence). Only in-frame clones appear in the TCRdb table, and some are missing; sequencing was by immunoSEQ multiplex PCR. The data contain 140,000 to 150,000 clones, approximately 94% of them seen just once; the ten biggest clones take up 1.5% to 2%. This sequence was found in a man in his late teens or twenties in good health and CMV-seropositive. J is TRBJ2-1 and V is TRBV5-4; D is undetermined. Input material: PBMCs. The CDR3 sequence is CASSFPGLSPIDEQFF. CDR3 DNA: TGTGCCAGCAGCTTCCCCGGGTTGAGCCCGATCGATGAGCAGTTCTTC.